This is a list of T cell receptor beta chains from one sample in a study of T cells in narcolepsy. Clones were read by immunoSEQ multiplex PCR, and TCRdb kept only the in-frame ones, dropping some. Counted here are some 30,000 clones, 65% to 90% occurring once; the ten biggest clones make up more than 0.95%. The sequencing input was CD45RA- memory CD4+ T cells from PBMCs. Every receptor here comes from a human donor with narcolepsy. The CDR3 runs from the conserved cysteine through the conserved F or W. The order of the fields is CDR3 protein, CDR3 DNA, clone size, D gene, J gene, V gene. The D gene is left open where the match is weak. Where a row states a size, it is once, few, many or the class of an expanded clone; other rows omit it.

CDR3aa: CASGYTDYQPQHF; CDR3nt: TGTGCCAGTGGTTATACAGATTATCAGCCCCAGCATTTT; abundance: few; d_gene: .; j_gene: TRBJ1-5; v_gene: TRBV2
CDR3aa: CASSTNPGTGGSYEQYF; CDR3nt: TGTGCCAGTAGTACAAACCCCGGGACAGGGGGCTCCTACGAGCAGTACTTC; abundance: .; d_gene: TRBD1; j_gene: TRBJ2-7; v_gene: TRBV19
CDR3aa: CASSSTRQETQYF; CDR3nt: TGCGCCAGCAGCTCTACTCGTCAAGAGACCCAGTACTTC; abundance: .; d_gene: .; j_gene: TRBJ2-5; v_gene: TRBV5-1
CDR3aa: CASSLVRTSGSRGTDTQYF; CDR3nt: TGTGCCAGCAGCTTAGTACGGACTAGCGGGAGCAGGGGCACAGATACGCAGTATTTT; abundance: .; d_gene: TRBD2; j_gene: TRBJ2-3; v_gene: TRBV7-2
CDR3aa: CASSLVRGQTEAFF; CDR3nt: TGTGCCAGCAGTTTAGTCAGGGGGCAAACTGAAGCTTTCTTT; abundance: .; d_gene: TRBD1; j_gene: TRBJ1-1; v_gene: TRBV27
CDR3aa: CASSPPVGGANYGYTF; CDR3nt: TGTGCCAGCTCACCACCGGTCGGAGGGGCTAACTATGGCTACACCTTC; abundance: .; d_gene: .; j_gene: TRBJ1-2; v_gene: TRBV18
CDR3aa: CASSLAMGLDAGELFF; CDR3nt: TGTGCCAGCAGCTTGGCCATGGGACTAGACGCCGGGGAGCTGTTTTTT; abundance: .; d_gene: TRBD2; j_gene: TRBJ2-2; v_gene: TRBV5-4
CDR3aa: CASSLISTTNEKLFF; CDR3nt: TGTGCCAGCTCATTAATTTCCACAACTAATGAAAAACTGTTTTTT; abundance: few; d_gene: .; j_gene: TRBJ1-4; v_gene: TRBV6-5
CDR3aa: CASSFSGGSTDTQYF; CDR3nt: TGTGCCAGCAGCTTTAGCGGGGGGAGCACAGATACGCAGTATTTT; abundance: .; d_gene: TRBD2; j_gene: TRBJ2-3; v_gene: TRBV11-3
CDR3aa: CASREGGGDEQFF; CDR3nt: TGTGCCAGCAGGGAGGGGGGAGGCGATGAGCAGTTCTTC; abundance: .; d_gene: .; j_gene: TRBJ2-1; v_gene: TRBV2
CDR3aa: CASSEVTAGYTF; CDR3nt: TGTGCCAGCAGTGAAGTAACAGCTGGCTACACCTTC; abundance: .; d_gene: .; j_gene: TRBJ1-2; v_gene: TRBV2
CDR3aa: CASSLPGTGGHNYGYTF; CDR3nt: TGTGCCAGCAGTCTACCCGGGACAGGGGGCCATAACTATGGCTACACCTTC; abundance: .; d_gene: TRBD1; j_gene: TRBJ1-2; v_gene: TRBV11-2
CDR3aa: CASSFDPREQYF; CDR3nt: TGTGCCAGCAGCTTTGACCCCAGGGAGCAGTACTTC; abundance: .; d_gene: .; j_gene: TRBJ2-7; v_gene: TRBV12-1
CDR3aa: CASRPGRADSYEQYF; CDR3nt: TGCGCCAGCAGACCCGGGAGGGCCGACTCCTACGAGCAGTACTTC; abundance: once; d_gene: TRBD2; j_gene: TRBJ2-7; v_gene: TRBV5-1
CDR3aa: CASSAFQGNYGYTF; CDR3nt: TGTGCCAGCAGCGCTTTCCAGGGAAACTATGGCTACACCTTC; abundance: .; d_gene: .; j_gene: TRBJ1-2; v_gene: TRBV5-4
CDR3aa: CASSIDGVRGDLNTEAFF; CDR3nt: TGTGCCAGTAGTATAGATGGAGTCCGGGGCGACCTGAACACTGAAGCTTTCTTT; abundance: .; d_gene: .; j_gene: TRBJ1-1; v_gene: TRBV19
CDR3aa: CASSPSTDTQYF; CDR3nt: TGTGCCAGCAGCCCTAGCACAGATACGCAGTATTTT; abundance: few; d_gene: .; j_gene: TRBJ2-3; v_gene: TRBV16
CDR3aa: CASSFSGTSDTQYF; CDR3nt: TGTGCCAGCAGTTTCTCCGGGACCTCAGATACGCAGTATTTT; abundance: .; d_gene: .; j_gene: TRBJ2-3; v_gene: TRBV28
CDR3aa: CSVDTGGLDTQYF; CDR3nt: TGCAGCGTTGATACCGGAGGGCTGGATACGCAGTATTTT; abundance: .; d_gene: .; j_gene: TRBJ2-3; v_gene: TRBV29-1
CDR3aa: CASSPNPSIGNTIYF; CDR3nt: TGTGCCAGCAGTCCCAATCCCAGCATAGGAAACACCATATATTTT; abundance: .; d_gene: .; j_gene: TRBJ1-3; v_gene: TRBV28
CDR3aa: CASSLTVSTDTQYF; CDR3nt: TGCGCCAGCAGCTTGACGGTTAGCACAGATACGCAGTATTTT; abundance: .; d_gene: .; j_gene: TRBJ2-3; v_gene: TRBV5-1
CDR3aa: CASSLRSGGNYGYTF; CDR3nt: TGCGCCAGCAGCTTGAGGTCAGGAGGGAACTATGGCTACACCTTC; abundance: once; d_gene: .; j_gene: TRBJ1-2; v_gene: TRBV5-1
CDR3aa: CASRPSGFMAEKLFF; CDR3nt: TGTGCCAGCAGGCCCTCGGGTTTTATGGCAGAAAAACTGTTTTTT; abundance: .; d_gene: .; j_gene: TRBJ1-4; v_gene: TRBV7-9
CDR3aa: CASSQVNEQFF; CDR3nt: TGTGCCAGCAGCCAAGTGAATGAGCAGTTCTTC; abundance: .; d_gene: .; j_gene: TRBJ2-1; v_gene: TRBV7-2